The T cell receptor (beta chain) described here comes from a study of blood T cell repertoires in COVID-19. Study information: Samples of COVID-19 (acute and convalescent) were obtained from the United States, Italy and Spain. PBMCs, B-cell-depleted T cells, or T cells were the source of the cDNA or gDNA that made up the material.

This clone came up once. Original handling: Amplification of reference gene primers provided the estimated nucleated cell counts. Using immunoSEQ multiplex PCR, the repertoire was profiled, and TCRdb retains in-frame clones only, with some absent. V and J calls and clone size are as listed in that table; D and trimming were resolved from the DNA. Counted here are 45,000 to 50,000 clones, 80% to 90% occurring once; the ten biggest clones make up less than 9%. This TCR was recovered from a man aged 50-59 years with acute or convalescent COVID-19. Input material: peripheral blood.

In DNA, the CDR3 is TGTGCCAGCAGCTCCGGACAAGCAACTAATGAAAAACTGTTTTTT. Amino acids: CASSSGQATNEKLFF. J is TRBJ1-4 and V is TRBV7-9, with a weak D call TRBD1 (5 bases). V lost 4 bases and J lost 0, with 9 bases in between. CDR1 is SEHNR, CDR2 FQNEAQ, per germline (reference sequence). The CDR3 is made up of 15 amino acids.